The TCR beta chain under discussion was sequenced for a study of control samples from healthy donors and cancer patients. Here immunoSEQ multiplex PCR was the method, and the copy in TCRdb shows in-frame clones only, minus some. Of about 150,000 clones listed, just under 95% were seen once; the top ten hold around 9.3%. CDR3 length: 15 amino acids. Germline V gives CDR1 LNHDA, CDR2 SQIVND (reference sequence). V lost 7 bases, J lost 1 base, and 16 bases lay in between. This chain links TRBV19 with TRBJ1-1, with D possibly matching TRBD1 (5 bases). This TCR was sampled from a woman in her 40s in good health. The sequenced sample consisted of blood. CDR3 amino acids: CASNPRSGPNTEAFF. The CDR3 DNA reads as TGTGCCAGTAACCCCCGGTCGGGGCCGAACACTGAAGCTTTCTTT.